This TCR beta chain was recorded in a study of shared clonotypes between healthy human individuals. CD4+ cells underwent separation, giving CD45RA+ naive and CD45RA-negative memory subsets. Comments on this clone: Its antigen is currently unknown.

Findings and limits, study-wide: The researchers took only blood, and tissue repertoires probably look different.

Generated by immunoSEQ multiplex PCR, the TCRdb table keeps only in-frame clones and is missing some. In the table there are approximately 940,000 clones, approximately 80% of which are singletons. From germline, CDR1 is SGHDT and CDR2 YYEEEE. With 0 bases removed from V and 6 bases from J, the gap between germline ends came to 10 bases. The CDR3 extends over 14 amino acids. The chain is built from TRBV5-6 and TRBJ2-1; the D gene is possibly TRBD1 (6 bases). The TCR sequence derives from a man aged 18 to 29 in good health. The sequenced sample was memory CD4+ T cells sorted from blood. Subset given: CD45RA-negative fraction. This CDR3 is CASSLGQASNEQFF. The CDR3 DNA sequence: TGTGCCAGCAGCTTGGGACAGGCTAGCAATGAGCAGTTCTTC.